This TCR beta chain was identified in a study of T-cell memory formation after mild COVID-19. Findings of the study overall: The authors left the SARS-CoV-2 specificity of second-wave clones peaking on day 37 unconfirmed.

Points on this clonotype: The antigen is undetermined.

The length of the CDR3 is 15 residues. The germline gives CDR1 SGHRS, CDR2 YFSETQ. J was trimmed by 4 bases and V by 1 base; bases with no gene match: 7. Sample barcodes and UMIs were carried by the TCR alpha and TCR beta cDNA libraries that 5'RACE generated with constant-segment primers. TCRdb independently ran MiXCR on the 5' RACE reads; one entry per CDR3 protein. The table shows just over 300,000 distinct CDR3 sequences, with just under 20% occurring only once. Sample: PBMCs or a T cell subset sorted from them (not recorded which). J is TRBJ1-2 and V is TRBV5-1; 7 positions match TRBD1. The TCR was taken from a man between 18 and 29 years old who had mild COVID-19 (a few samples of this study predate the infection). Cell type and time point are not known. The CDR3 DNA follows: TGCGCCAGCAGCTTGAATTTAGGGGGCGGCTATGGCTACACCTTC. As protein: CASSLNLGGGYGYTF.